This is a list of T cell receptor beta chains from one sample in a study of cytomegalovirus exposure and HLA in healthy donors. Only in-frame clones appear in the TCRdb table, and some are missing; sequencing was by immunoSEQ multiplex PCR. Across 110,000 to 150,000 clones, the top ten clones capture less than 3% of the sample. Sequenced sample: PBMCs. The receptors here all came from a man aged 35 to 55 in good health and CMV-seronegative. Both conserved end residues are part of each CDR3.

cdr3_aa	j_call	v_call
CASRGDTEAFF	TRBJ1-1	TRBV10-3
CASVRGAGYGYTF	TRBJ1-2	TRBV7-8
CASSGDQPQHF	TRBJ1-5	TRBV6-4
CASSAYTGYSEAFF	TRBJ1-1	TRBV25-1
CASSDGQGGTDTQYF	TRBJ2-3	TRBV6-1
CASRRGSSYEQYF	TRBJ2-7	TRBV5-1
CASSNGTGVAKNIQYF	TRBJ2-4	TRBV27
CASSQSGFEAFF	TRBJ1-1	TRBV7-2
CASSRDRGANYGYTF	TRBJ1-2	TRBV5-1
CASSLARYRANTGELFF	TRBJ2-2	TRBV7-2
CASSRGPTDTQYF	TRBJ2-3	TRBV6-5
CASSDGASANYGYTF	TRBJ1-2	TRBV10-2
CASSQAMGTGGGYEQYF	TRBJ2-7	TRBV4-3
CASSLESRYQETQYF	TRBJ2-5	TRBV7-8
CASSLGGQGFVDGYTF	TRBJ1-2	TRBV7-2
CASGLRDSNTGELFF	TRBJ2-2	TRBV9
CASSYRSYYEQYF	TRBJ2-7	TRBV6-5
CTSRRDRDGGVYNEQFF	TRBJ2-1	TRBV1
CASSQAPTNIYF	TRBJ1-3	TRBV14
CASSESDKSRNEQFF	TRBJ2-1	TRBV10-2
CASFEASGDNEQFF	TRBJ2-1	TRBV10-3
CASRNQALSGNTIYF	TRBJ1-3	TRBV19
CASSPGQLSGNTIYF	TRBJ1-3	TRBV6-5
CASSGDRVQHF	TRBJ1-5	TRBV7-9
CASSFGTTNEQYF	TRBJ2-7	TRBV5-1
CASSEQGSGNTIYF	TRBJ1-3	TRBV2
CASSTATGGASNEKLFF	TRBJ1-4	TRBV5-1
CASSRTGGRGNTIYF	TRBJ1-3	TRBV7-2
CASSPTSDTQYF	TRBJ2-3	TRBV11-2
CASSIEGQALYGYTF	TRBJ1-2	TRBV19
CASSLQRGELFF	TRBJ2-2	TRBV7-2
CASSVGADSGNTIYF	TRBJ1-3	TRBV9
CASRTRDEQFF	TRBJ2-1	TRBV6-5
CASSQGTGTTEKLFF	TRBJ1-4	TRBV4-2
CASSGQEVELFF	TRBJ1-4	TRBV2